What follows are 26 T cell receptor beta chains derived from one specimen sequenced in a study of T cell responses to AZD1222 COVID-19 vaccine. Here immunoSEQ multiplex PCR was the method, and the copy in TCRdb shows in-frame clones only, minus some. Of about 150,000 clones listed, roughly 90% are singletons. The input for sequencing was peripheral blood, taken 28 days after the second AZD1222 dose. Source of these receptors: an adult who received the AZD1222 COVID-19 vaccine.

Turning to this clone: The sample carries other DNA sequences with the same CDR3. The rearrangement links TRBV5-1 to TRBJ2-7; 7 positions match TRBD2. V was clipped by 4 bases and J by 1 base; unmatched bases: 11. The CDR3 consists of 16 residues. In germline, CDR1 is SGHRS, CDR2 YFSETQ. The CDR3 nucleotides are TGCGCCAGCAGCCCCGAGCGGGGAAGGATGTCCTACGAGCAGTACTTC. Translated: CASSPERGRMSYEQYF.

The chain couples TRBV30 to TRBJ1-5; possible D gene TRBD1, 5 bases. This CDR3 is 13 amino acids long. Trimming removed 1 base from V and 9 bases from J, with 13 bases in between. CDR1 is GTSNPN and CDR2 is SVGIG in the germline V gene (reference sequence). CDR3 DNA sequence: TGTGCCTGGAGTGGGGTGGGGCGCCGGCCCCAGCATTTT. Translating gives CAWSGVGRRPQHF. Variable domain in full (rest from reference TRBV30 and TRBJ1-5): SQTIHQWPATLVQPVGSPLSLECTVEGTSNPNLYWYRQAAGRGLQLLFYSVGIGQISSEVPQNLSASRPQDRQFILSSKKLLLSDSGFYLCAWSGVGRRPQHFGDGTRLSIL.

Comments on this clone: Other DNA sequences in this specimen translate into the identical CDR3. The chain employs TRBV5-6 and TRBJ1-5; 8 positions match TRBD1. CDR1 is SGHDT, CDR2 YYEEEE, per germline. The CDR3 loop spans 14 amino acids. The V and J ends lost 1 base and 7 bases, in that order; junction bases with no gene match: 4. The CDR3 protein is CASSLTGGDQPQHF. The CDR3 DNA sequence: TGTGCCAGCAGCTTGACAGGGGGGGACCAGCCCCAGCATTTT.

This clone has just one count. J is TRBJ1-1 and V is TRBV5-1; D is uncertain. V was cut by 0 bases and J by 4 bases, with 7 bases left in between. CDR1 is SGHRS, CDR2 YFSETQ, per germline. The length of the CDR3 is 13 residues. The DNA for the CDR3 is TGCGCCAGCAGCTTGGCACCCCTCACTGAAGCTTTCTTT. As protein: CASSLAPLTEAFF.

The sample holds one count of this clone. The gene calls are TRBV6-5 and TRBJ1-1; no clear D. V dropped 5 bases and J dropped 0 bases, with 7 bases sitting between them. Germline assignment: CDR1 MNHEY and CDR2 SVGAGI. This CDR3 is built from 13 residues. The CDR3 spells CASSPMMNTEAFF. CDR3 in DNA: TGTGCCAGCAGTCCCATGATGAACACTGAAGCTTTCTTT.

This chain uses TRBV7-6 with TRBJ1-4, with D perhaps matching TRBD1 (5 bases). This CDR3 comprises 14 residues. V was cut by 2 bases and J by 8 bases, with 12 bases left in between. Germline assignment: CDR1 SGHVS and CDR2 FNYEAQ. CDR3 region: CASSLKGLGEKLFF. The CDR3 DNA reads as TGTGCCAGCAGCTTAAAGGGACTAGGGGAAAAACTGTTTTTT.

The chain joins TRBV3-1 (or the pseudogene TRBV3-2) to TRBJ2-2; possible D gene TRBD1, 6 bases. V lost 6 bases and J 4 bases, leaving 15 bases between the germline ends. CDR1 and CDR2 (germline): LGHDT, YNNKEL (reference sequence). This CDR3 spans 15 amino acids. The CDR3 reads CASSPQQGSTGELFF. The CDR3 DNA follows: TGTGCCAGCAGTCCGCAACAGGGATCCACCGGGGAGCTGTTTTTT.

The V gene is TRBV9, the J gene TRBJ2-3; D assignment may be TRBD1 or TRBD2 (5 bases each). This CDR3 comprises 14 residues. CDR1 and CDR2 (germline): SGDLS, YYNGEE. V lost 0 bases, J lost 4 bases, and 9 bases lay in between. CDR3 sequence reads: CASSVESGPDTQYF. CDR3 DNA sequence: TGTGCCAGCAGCGTAGAATCGGGACCAGATACGCAGTATTTT.

J is TRBJ2-7 and V is TRBV5-4, with TRBD1 matching over 7 bases. V shed 2 bases, J shed 4 bases, and the junction held 3 bases outside the gene matches. Germline assignment: CDR1 SGHNT and CDR2 YYREEE (reference sequence). The CDR3 runs to 13 residues. CDR3 amino acids: CASSLGTEYEQYF. The DNA for the CDR3 is TGTGCCAGCAGCTTAGGGACAGAATACGAGCAGTACTTC.

The chain recombines TRBV7-9 with TRBJ2-5, with 7 bases identical to TRBD1. The germline V gene encodes CDR1 SEHNR and CDR2 FQNEAQ (reference sequence). There are 13 residues in the CDR3. Trimming cost V 6 bases and J 2 bases; bases outside gene matches: 3. In DNA, the CDR3 is TGTGCCAGCAGTTTACAGGGGCAAGAGACCCAGTACTTC. Translated: CASSLQGQETQYF.

CDR3: CSAKQGAEQYF. DNA of the CDR3: TGCAGTGCAAAACAGGGGGCCGAGCAGTACTTC. The chain links TRBV20-1 to TRBJ2-7; 9 nucleotides match TRBD1. CDR1 and CDR2 (germline): DFQATT, SNEGSKA (reference sequence). The CDR3 spans 11 residues. V lost 6 bases, J lost 6 bases, and 3 bases stayed unmatched.

Only one count was recorded for this clone. The CDR3 DNA is TGTGCCAGCCGCTTCGGGATCAATAGCAATCAGCCCCAGCATTTT. Encoded protein: CASRFGINSNQPQHF. The V gene is TRBV6-5, the J gene TRBJ1-5; unclear D gene. The CDR3 has 15 residues. Per germline, CDR1 MNHEY and CDR2 SVGAGI. V was clipped by 8 bases and J by 0 bases, with 14 bases between them.

V gene TRBV3-1 (or the pseudogene TRBV3-2) combines with J gene TRBJ2-2; D is possibly TRBD1 or TRBD2 (5 bases each). The germline V and J ends were trimmed by 5 bases and 2 bases, with 12 bases remaining between them. The CDR3 is 15 residues long. Germline loops: CDR1 LGHDT, CDR2 YNNKEL (reference sequence). The CDR3 protein is CASSYRDGNTGELFF. CDR3 coding DNA: TGTGCCAGCAGCTACCGGGACGGCAACACCGGGGAGCTGTTTTTT.

With regard to this clone: A read error may account for a junction end that differs from germline. The chain combines TRBV14 with TRBJ2-7, with D possibly being TRBD1 (5 bases). Germline assignment: CDR1 SGHDN and CDR2 FVKESK. The CDR3 runs to 13 residues. This chain's CDR3 is CVSSRTGAYEQYF. The CDR3 DNA follows: TGTGTCAGCAGCAGAACAGGAGCCTACGAGCAGTACTTC.

The genes are TRBV5-1 and TRBJ2-7, with 8 bases lining up with TRBD1. The trim removed 4 bases at V and 0 bases at J, leaving 6 bases unmatched. Germline loops: CDR1 SGHRS, CDR2 YFSETQ. CDR3 length equals 15 residues. CDR3 in DNA: TGCGCCAGCAGCAACACAGGGGGAAGCTCCTACGAGCAGTACTTC. It specifies CASSNTGGSSYEQYF.

The chain carries TRBV11-2 and TRBJ2-4; 7 nucleotides match TRBD2. CDR1 and CDR2 (germline): SGHAT, FQNNGV. The length of the CDR3 is 16 residues. With V trimmed by 1 base and J by 8 bases, 11 bases remained unmatched. The CDR3 coding sequence is TGTGCCAGCAGCTTAGGGGTCGGCGGGAGTGGCGACATTCAGTACTTC. Amino acid sequence: CASSLGVGGSGDIQYF.

The J gene is TRBJ1-2, the V gene TRBV19; 7 nucleotides match TRBD1. Trimming removed 6 bases from V and 1 base from J; junction bases left unmatched: 11. The CDR3 has 16 residues. CDR1 and CDR2 from the germline V gene are LNHDA and SQIVND (reference sequence). The chain's CDR3 is CASRSSTGRVNYGYTF. CDR3 bases: TGTGCCAGTAGGAGCTCGACAGGGAGAGTTAACTATGGCTACACCTTC. Supplemented by reference TRBV19 and TRBJ1-2, the full variable domain reads DGGITQSPKYLFRKEGQNVTLSCEQNLNHDAMYWYRQDPGQGLRLIYYSQIVNDFQKGDIAEGYSVSREKKESFPLTVTSAQKNPTAFYLCASRSSTGRVNYGYTFGSGTRLTVV.

V is TRBV27 and J is TRBJ2-1; D tentatively fits TRBD1 or TRBD2 (5 bases each). CDR3 length: 16 amino acids. V was cut by 8 bases and J by 12 bases, with 29 bases left in between. The germline V gene has CDR1 MNHEY and CDR2 SMNVEV (reference sequence). The CDR3 region has the DNA TGTGCCAGCGGATTAGAGGCCGGGACCCGGACAATAGGGCAGTTCTTC. This sequence encodes CASGLEAGTRTIGQFF.

This chain links TRBV2 with TRBJ2-7; 8 bases map to TRBD2. This CDR3 region has 13 residues. The trim removed 4 bases at V and 5 bases at J, leaving 4 bases unmatched. Germline lookup yields CDR1 SNHLY and CDR2 FYNNEI. Here the CDR3 DNA reads TGTGCCAGCAGTGGGAAGGGACTAGACGAGCAGTACTTC. It is translated as CASSGKGLDEQYF.

This chain links TRBV27 with TRBJ1-2; D possibly corresponds to TRBD1 (5 bases). The CDR3 runs 14 residues. V lost 2 bases and J lost 4, with 11 bases in between. Germline lookup yields CDR1 MNHEY and CDR2 SMNVEV (reference sequence). The DNA of the CDR3 is TGTGCCAGCAGTTTAGACGGGGCCGGCTATGGCTACACCTTC. This translates into CASSLDGAGYGYTF.

This rearrangement joins TRBV18 to TRBJ1-1; no definite D call. Germline CDR1 and CDR2: KGHSH and LQKENI. The CDR3 has 12 amino acids. With 2 bases removed from V and 3 bases from J, the gap between germline ends came to 4 bases. DNA of the CDR3: TGTGCCAGCTCACCAAAAGACACTGAAGCTTTCTTT. It codes for CASSPKDTEAFF.

The CDR3 sequence: CASGQHSYNEQFF. CDR3 DNA sequence: TGTGCCAGCGGACAGCACTCCTACAATGAGCAGTTCTTC. The gene calls are TRBV5-4 and TRBJ2-1; D may be TRBD1 (6 bases). Trimming shortened V by 7 bases and J by 0 bases, and 8 bases separated the two germline ends. The CDR3 contains 13 residues. Germline CDR1 SGHNT, CDR2 YYREEE (reference sequence).

The rearrangement links TRBV19 to TRBJ1-1; TRBD1 matches 9 bases. Germline assignment: CDR1 LNHDA and CDR2 SQIVND (reference sequence). The CDR3 covers 13 residues. The J segment lost 1 base and the V segment lost 10 bases, leaving 4 bases of the junction unmatched. The CDR3 protein is CATLTGGNTEAFF. CDR3 DNA sequence: TGTGCCACATTGACAGGGGGGAACACTGAAGCTTTCTTT. Using reference TRBV19 and TRBJ1-1 for the parts outside the CDR3, the full variable domain is DGGITQSPKYLFRKEGQNVTLSCEQNLNHDAMYWYRQDPGQGLRLIYYSQIVNDFQKGDIAEGYSVSREKKESFPLTVTSAQKNPTAFYLCATLTGGNTEAFFGQGTRLTVV.

The rearrangement uses TRBV21-1 and TRBJ1-2. TRBV21-1 is listed as a pseudogene. The CDR3 sequence is 14 residues long. The CDR3 region is CASSKSRGGYGYTF. The CDR3 DNA follows: TGTGCCAGCAGCAAATCGCGGGGTGGGTATGGCTACACCTTC.

The V call is TRBV18, the J call TRBJ2-1; 10 positions match TRBD2. CDR1 is KGHSH and CDR2 is LQKENI in the germline V gene. J gave up 8 bases and V 3 bases, and 7 bases lay outside the gene matches. The CDR3 runs to 15 residues. The CDR3 bases are TGTGCCAGCTCACCCGCGACTAGCGGGTATGATGAGCAGTTCTTC. Translated, it gives CASSPATSGYDEQFF.

The chain couples TRBV5-1 to TRBJ1-4; D unclear. The V end lost 0 bases, the J end lost 8 bases, and 5 bases lay between the germline ends. The CDR3 is made up of 12 amino acids. Germline CDR1 and CDR2: SGHRS and YFSETQ. CDR3: CASSLAGEKLFF. For the CDR3, the DNA is TGCGCCAGCAGCTTGGCTGGGGAAAAACTGTTTTTT.